A few counts support the clone carrying this TCR beta chain. Antigen unknown. The junction departs from the called germline gene at one end, perhaps through a read error. Terminally differentiated effector memory CD45RA+ cells were excluded from the naive CD8 cells, which were CD45RO-negative and positively selected for CCR7. Every contributor of samples was a Caucasian grown-up residing in Nashville, Tennessee. Germline CDR1 reads MGHRA; CDR2 reads YSYEKL. This CDR3 comprises 17 residues. The data were produced by immunoSEQ multiplex PCR, yet TCRdb's version contains in-frame clones alone and is incomplete. The data contain about 2.2 million clones, 93% of them singletons. This specimen belongs to a study of shared clonotypes between healthy human individuals. Study-level background: The donor group consisted of two women and a few men, aged 18 to 49. Findings of the study overall: The expectation was that sequencing depth would affect clonotype sharing among donors. The naive CD4 repertoires of several donors were compared, and around 5% of clonotypes were shared.

The gene calls are TRBV4-1 and TRBJ1-5; D is ambiguous. The specimen sequenced was naive CD8+ T cells from PBMCs. The sequence came from a man aged 18-30 years in good health. Some clones in this sample may be carry-over from other donors' samples. The CDR3 DNA reads as TGCGCCAGCAGACAAGATGGGTATGGGTGGAGCAATCAGCCCCAGCATTTT. Translated: CASRQDGYGWSNQPQHF.